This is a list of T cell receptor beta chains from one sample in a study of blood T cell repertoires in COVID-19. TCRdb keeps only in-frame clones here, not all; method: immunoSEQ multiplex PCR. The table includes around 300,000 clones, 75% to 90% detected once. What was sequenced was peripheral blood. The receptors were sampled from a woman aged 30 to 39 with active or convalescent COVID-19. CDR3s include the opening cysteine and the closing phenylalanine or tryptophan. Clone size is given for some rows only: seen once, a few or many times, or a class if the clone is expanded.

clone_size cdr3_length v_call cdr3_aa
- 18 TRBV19 CASSTARGGAGRGGELFF
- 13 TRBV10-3 CAISGTGVSGYTF
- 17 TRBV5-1 CASSRFSGGPSTDTQYF
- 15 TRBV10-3 CAISRDTGRTDTQYF
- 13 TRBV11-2 CASSLVGRGLVFF
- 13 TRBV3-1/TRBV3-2 CASSHLGGGETFF
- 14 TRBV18 CASSSGQGNTEAFF
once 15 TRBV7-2 CASSEDYNSYNEQFF
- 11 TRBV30 CAWSVGGQGYF
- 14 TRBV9 CASGRQGDPGELFF
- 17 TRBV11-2 CASSLSRLAGAAYEQYF
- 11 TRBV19 CASRADQPQHF
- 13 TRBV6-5 CAGTGESGNTIYF
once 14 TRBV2 CASTGGVWAGELFF
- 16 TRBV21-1 CASSKGMRVERYGYTF
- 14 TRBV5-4 CASSLRVSYNEQFF
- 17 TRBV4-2 CASSHGGGGARNNEQFF
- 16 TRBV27 CASSLKGGLFNSPLHF
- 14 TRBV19 CASRQGYSNQPQHF
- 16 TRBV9 CASSAPIVGGRNEQFF
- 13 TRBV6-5 CASTQGLLGTQYF
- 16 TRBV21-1 CASSKVGLAGENEQFF
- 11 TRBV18 CASSLEETQYF
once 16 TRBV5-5 CASSPTTGSSNQPQHF
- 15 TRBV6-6 CASSSPDRGFEKLFF
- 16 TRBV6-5 CASSYGAGTSTDTQYF
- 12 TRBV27 CASSPLGGSLHF
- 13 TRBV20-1 CSASKGGSGELFF
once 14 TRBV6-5 CASSYRGSNYGYTF
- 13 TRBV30 CAWSPQGSYGYTF
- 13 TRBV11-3 CASSPQGVGTQYF
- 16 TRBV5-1 CASSLAAGQGGYEQYF